This entry lists 22 T cell receptor beta chains sequenced from one sample in a study of cytomegalovirus exposure and HLA in healthy donors. The study ran its PCR with 60 Vbeta and 13 Jbeta primers. Method: immunoSEQ multiplex PCR; TCRdb's copy keeps in-frame clones and lacks some. The sample contains approximately 200,000 clones, 75% to 85% of which appear only once. Sequencing was done on a sample of PBMCs. The receptor set was obtained from a woman younger than 35 in good health and CMV-seropositive.

This rearrangement joins TRBV9 to TRBJ2-2; 12 bases are shared with TRBD2. The ends lost 0 bases at V and 5 bases at J; junction bases unmatched: 8. The CDR3 runs to 18 residues. From germline, CDR1 is SGDLS and CDR2 YYNGEE. The CDR3 sequence: CASSVATSGGPGTGELFF. The CDR3 DNA is TGTGCCAGCAGCGTAGCTACTAGCGGGGGGCCCGGGACCGGGGAGCTGTTTTTT.

In the case of this clone: A junction end diverges from the germline sequence, so it may reflect a read error. V and J are TRBV2 and TRBJ2-4; no reliable D call. The CDR3 has 11 amino acids. From germline, CDR1 is SNHLY and CDR2 FYNNEI. The CDR3 DNA follows: TGTGCCAGCAGTCCAAAAAACAGTCAGTACTTC. The encoded protein is CASSPKNSQYF.

The V and J genes are TRBV9 and TRBJ1-4; TRBD1 aligns across 10 bases. CDR1 and CDR2 from the germline V gene are SGDLS and YYNGEE. The V and J ends lost 3 bases and 15 bases, in that order; junction bases with no gene match: 8. The CDR3 consists of 13 residues. Here the CDR3 DNA reads TGTGCCAGCAGCGCAGAGACAGGGGGCGCTTTGTTTTTT. Translated: CASSAETGGALFF.

The V gene is TRBV6-1, the J gene TRBJ2-1; D may be TRBD2 (6 bases). Trimming removed 3 bases from V and 8 bases from J, with 23 bases in between. From germline, CDR1 is MNHNS and CDR2 SASEGT. The CDR3 spans 17 residues. The CDR3: CASSDWERGLGGDEQFF. CDR3 sequence (DNA): TGTGCCAGCAGTGATTGGGAACGGGGATTGGGAGGCGATGAGCAGTTCTTC.

This clone was detected only once. The sample holds other DNA sequences that translate to the same CDR3. The chain combines TRBV7-2 with TRBJ2-3, with 15 bases that match TRBD2. The CDR3 consists of 16 residues. Losses at the gene ends were 4 bases for V and 4 bases for J; bases not matched to a gene: 3. Per germline, CDR1 SGHTA and CDR2 FQGNSA. The CDR3 loop is CASSSGLAGGADTQYF. The CDR3 DNA follows: TGTGCCAGCAGCTCGGGACTAGCGGGGGGAGCAGATACGCAGTATTTT.

The rearrangement uses TRBV21-1 and TRBJ2-7; the table's D call TRBD1 went unverified against the DNA. TRBV21-1 is recorded as a pseudogene. The CDR3 contains 12 residues. CDR3 sequence reads: CASSTRQYEQYF. The CDR3 bases are TGTGCCAGCAGCACAAGACAGTACGAGCAGTACTTC.

This chain connects TRBV19 to TRBJ1-2, with TRBD1 matching 9 bases. The germline CDR1 and CDR2 sequences are LNHDA and SQIVND (reference sequence). There are 13 residues in the CDR3. J was trimmed by 8 bases and V by 4 bases; bases with no gene match: 5. CDR3 sequence reads: CASSTGTGFGYTF. Here the CDR3 DNA reads TGTGCCAGTAGTACCGGGACAGGGTTCGGCTACACCTTC.

The CDR3 DNA reads as TGTGCCAGCAGTTTGGGGGGAACGGGCAATCAGCCCCAGCATTTT. The encoded protein is CASSLGGTGNQPQHF. This sequence joins TRBV6-6 and TRBJ1-5, with a tentative D call TRBD1 (5 bases). Trimming stripped 4 bases from V and 2 bases from J, with 12 bases between. CDR3 length equals 15 residues. The germline CDR1 and CDR2 sequences are MNHNY and SVGAGI (reference sequence).

In its sample, this clone was seen a few times. The chain carries TRBV7-2 and TRBJ1-2; 10 bases map to TRBD1. Germline lookup yields CDR1 SGHTA and CDR2 FQGNSA. With V trimmed by 6 bases and J by 5 bases, 12 bases remained unmatched. CDR3 size: 16 residues. In DNA, the CDR3 is TGTGCCAGCAGTACCCACCGGGGACAGGGGTTATATGGCTACACCTTC. Residues: CASSTHRGQGLYGYTF. The full variable domain, completed using reference TRBV7-2 and TRBJ1-2, is GAGVSQSPSNKVTEKGKDVELRCDPISGHTALYWYRQSLGQGLEFLIYFQGNSAPDKSGLPSDRFSAERTGGSVSTLTIQRTQQEDSAVYLCASSTHRGQGLYGYTFGSGTRLTVV.

Points on this clone: An end of the junction differs from the germline gene, which may be a read error. This sample includes further DNA sequences coding for the same CDR3. This chain connects TRBV28 to TRBJ1-2; D perhaps matches TRBD1 (6 bases). CDR1 and CDR2 (germline): MDHEN, SYDVKM. The length of the CDR3 is 15 residues. The chain's CDR3 is CASSRPLDRIYGYTF. CDR3 DNA: TGCGCCAGCAGTCGACCCTTGGACAGAATCTATGGCTACACCTTC.

This clone was recorded a few times. The chain has TRBV5-6 and TRBJ1-2; tentative D call: TRBD1 (6 bases). Germline V gene data show CDR1 as SGHDT and CDR2 as YYEEEE. Trimming left V 4 bases short and J 8 bases short, with 21 bases between. The CDR3 totals 15 residues. As DNA, the CDR3 is TGTGCCAGCAGCATAGACAGGACATCAAGGCGGGGCTACACCTTC. Its protein product is CASSIDRTSRRGYTF.

The chain is built from TRBV5-1 and TRBJ1-4; D is perhaps TRBD1 (6 bases). V gave up 0 bases and J gave up 8 bases, with 14 bases separating them. The CDR3 is 15 amino acids. CDR1 and CDR2 (germline): SGHRS, YFSETQ. The CDR3 protein is CASSLEGQLGEKLFF. CDR3 bases: TGCGCCAGCAGCTTGGAGGGACAATTGGGAGAAAAACTGTTTTTT.

This chain uses TRBV7-2 with TRBJ2-7; TRBD2 matches 9 bases. The CDR3 totals 17 residues. Germline-derived CDR1 and CDR2 are SGHTA and FQGNSA. The junction had 16 bases not matched to a gene; V was cut back by 5 bases and J by 5 bases. The CDR3 DNA sequence: TGTGCCAGCAGCCCCCTGGTCGGCGCGGGGGGGCTGCACGAGCAGTACGTC. This sequence encodes CASSPLVGAGGLHEQYV.

J is TRBJ1-2 and V is TRBV7-9; D is possibly TRBD1 (5 bases). V was trimmed by 5 bases and J by 0 bases, leaving 19 bases between them. Germline loops: CDR1 SEHNR, CDR2 FQNEAQ (reference sequence). The CDR3 is 17 amino acids. The CDR3 sequence is CASSPSGGGQPNYGYTF. CDR3 sequence (DNA): TGTGCCAGCAGCCCGTCCGGGGGGGGTCAACCTAACTATGGCTACACCTTC.

The chain joins TRBV5-6 to TRBJ2-1, with D unresolved. V was pared by 3 bases and J by 4 bases, with 5 bases between. The CDR3 length is 12 residues. The germline CDR1 and CDR2 sequences are SGHDT and YYEEEE. CDR3 residues: CASSSPYNEQFF. CDR3 bases: TGTGCCAGCAGCTCCCCGTACAATGAGCAGTTCTTC.

J is TRBJ1-1 and V is TRBV28, with D perhaps TRBD1 (5 bases). The CDR3 has 15 residues. Trimming took 5 bases from V and 0 from J, leaving 13 bases between them. Germline CDR1 MDHEN, CDR2 SYDVKM. The CDR3 DNA reads TGTGCCAGCAGTCAACCCAGGGTCATGAACACTGAAGCTTTCTTT. Translation: CASSQPRVMNTEAFF.

The CDR3 DNA reads TGTGCCAGCAGCGTAGGGCTTGTCGGGGGGGCATACAATGAGCAGTTCTTC. It is translated as CASSVGLVGGAYNEQFF. The chain carries TRBV9 and TRBJ2-1; 8 nucleotides match TRBD2. The CDR3 is made up of 17 amino acids. V lost 0 bases and J lost 4; bases outside the gene matches: 9. Germline V gives CDR1 SGDLS, CDR2 YYNGEE. Full variable domain (outside the CDR3, taken from reference TRBV9 and TRBJ2-1): DSGVTQTPKHLITATGQRVTLRCSPRSGDLSVYWYQQSLDQGLQFLIQYYNGEERAKGNILERFSAQQFPDLHSELNLSSLELGDSALYFCASSVGLVGGAYNEQFFGPGTRLTVL.

The chain joins TRBV4-3 to TRBJ2-3, with 7 bases fitting TRBD2. CDR1 is LGHNA, CDR2 YSLEER, per germline. CDR3 length: 17 amino acids. The J segment lost 1 base and the V segment lost 0 bases, leaving 7 bases of the junction unmatched. The CDR3 is CASSQEMSSGRTDTQYF. The DNA for the CDR3 is TGCGCCAGCAGCCAAGAAATGTCTAGCGGACGCACAGATACGCAGTATTTT.

This chain joins TRBV6-1 and TRBJ1-1, with D possibly matching TRBD1 (5 bases). The CDR3 totals 14 residues. V lost 3 bases and J lost 0, with 8 bases in between. Germline V gene lookup returns CDR1 MNHNS and CDR2 SASEGT. CDR3 DNA sequence: TGTGCCAGCAGTGACCAGGGTATGAACACTGAAGCTTTCTTT. It encodes CASSDQGMNTEAFF.

The chain couples TRBV5-1 to TRBJ1-1; 11 bases line up with TRBD1. With V trimmed by 6 bases and J by 0 bases, 10 bases remained unmatched. Looked up from germline, CDR1 is SGHRS and CDR2 is YFSETQ. The CDR3 runs to 17 residues. CDR3 residues: CASTRSGTGGMNTEAFF. The CDR3, as DNA: TGCGCCAGCACCCGCTCCGGGACAGGGGGTATGAACACTGAAGCTTTCTTT.

The chain recombines TRBV7-9 with TRBJ1-1, with 8 bases lining up with TRBD1. Trimming took 1 base from V and 0 from J; bases not matched to a gene: 13. The CDR3 runs to 19 residues. CDR1 is SEHNR and CDR2 is FQNEAQ in the germline V gene (reference sequence). The CDR3 sequence is CASSLETPWTGYMNTEAFF. CDR3 DNA: TGTGCCAGCAGCTTAGAGACCCCTTGGACAGGGTACATGAACACTGAAGCTTTCTTT.

The chain uses TRBV5-1 and TRBJ1-1; TRBD1 matches 7 bases. CDR3 size: 15 residues. Losses at the gene ends were 0 bases for V and 8 bases for J; bases not matched to a gene: 10. From germline, CDR1 is SGHRS and CDR2 YFSETQ. This CDR3 is CASSLAAAGTEEAFF. The CDR3 DNA reads TGCGCCAGCAGCTTGGCAGCCGCCGGGACAGAGGAAGCTTTCTTT.